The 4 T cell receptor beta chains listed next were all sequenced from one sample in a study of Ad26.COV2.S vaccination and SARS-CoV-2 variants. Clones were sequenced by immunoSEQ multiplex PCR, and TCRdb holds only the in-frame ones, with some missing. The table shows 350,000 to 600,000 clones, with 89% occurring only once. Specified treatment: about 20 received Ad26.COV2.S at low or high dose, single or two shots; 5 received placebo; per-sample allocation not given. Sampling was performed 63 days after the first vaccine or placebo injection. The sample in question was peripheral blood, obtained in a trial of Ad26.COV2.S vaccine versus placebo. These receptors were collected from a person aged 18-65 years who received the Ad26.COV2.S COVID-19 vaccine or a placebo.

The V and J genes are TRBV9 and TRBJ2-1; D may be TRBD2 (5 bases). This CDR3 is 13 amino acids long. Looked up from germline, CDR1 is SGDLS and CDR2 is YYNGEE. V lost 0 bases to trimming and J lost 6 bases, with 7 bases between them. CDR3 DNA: TGTGCCAGCAGCGTAGCGGGGTCCAATGAGCAGTTCTTC. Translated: CASSVAGSNEQFF.

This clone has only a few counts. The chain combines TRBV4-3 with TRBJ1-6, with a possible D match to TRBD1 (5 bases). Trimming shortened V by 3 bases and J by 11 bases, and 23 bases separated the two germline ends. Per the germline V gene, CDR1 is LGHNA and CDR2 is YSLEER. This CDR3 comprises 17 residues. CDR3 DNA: TGCGCCAGCAGCCAGGTACGGGGGGAATCTCGAGATCCACCCCTCCACTTT. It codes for CASSQVRGESRDPPLHF.

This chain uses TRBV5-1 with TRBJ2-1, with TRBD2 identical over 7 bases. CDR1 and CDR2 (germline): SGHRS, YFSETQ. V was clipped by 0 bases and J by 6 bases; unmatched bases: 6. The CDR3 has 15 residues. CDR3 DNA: TGCGCCAGCAGCTTGGCTCCGGGGGGTATCAATGAGCAGTTCTTC. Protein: CASSLAPGGINEQFF.

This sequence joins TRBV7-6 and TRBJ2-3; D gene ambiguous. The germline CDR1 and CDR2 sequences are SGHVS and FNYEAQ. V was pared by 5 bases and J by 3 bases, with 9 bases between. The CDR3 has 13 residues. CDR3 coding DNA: TGTGCCAGCAGCCCGAGCCAGACAGATACGCAGTATTTT. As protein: CASSPSQTDTQYF.